The clone carrying this T cell receptor beta chain has just one count. Time point noted: after preoperative PTX-NDP chemotherapy. MiXCR, run by TCRdb on the PCR reads, gives a single entry per CDR3 protein. The sample shows 34,000 or so distinct CDR3 sequences, 40% to 65% of them seen only once. This sample is drawn from a study of esophageal squamous cell carcinoma under preoperative chemotherapy. This specimen was acquired from a patient given preoperative chemotherapy. The origin of this receptor is a human donor with esophageal squamous cell carcinoma. The donor label of this sample is uncertain.

CDR3 amino acids: CASSGKATSSGSTGANVLTF. The CDR3 DNA reads as TGTGCCAGCAGCGGAAAAGCGACTTCTAGCGGGAGTACTGGGGCCAACGTCCTGACTTTC. The genes are TRBV5-4 and TRBJ2-6; 10 bases are a match to TRBD2. Germline V gives CDR1 SGHNT, CDR2 YYREEE (reference sequence). The V and J ends lost 4 bases and 2 bases, in that order; junction bases with no gene match: 15. The CDR3 length is 20 residues.